This entry describes one T cell receptor beta chain. Its antigen is still unknown. Base-call qualities are not available, and no considerably larger clone is one nucleotide away. Libraries came from PCR. At the Johns Hopkins FTIC core, DNA from the cultured CD4+ T cells underwent TCR sequencing with the Oncomine TCR Beta short-read assay. The QIAamp micro DNA kit was used to extract genomic DNA from the cultured CD4+ T cells. The Oncomine TCR Beta libraries from cultured CD4+ T cells were pooled using unique dual indexes and then sequenced on an Illumina iSeq 100. The original pipeline was this. Non-productive sequences were removed, and CDR3s not starting with C, not ending with F or W, or shorter than 7 amino acids were discarded. Antigen-specific clonotypes were identified with the MANAFEST web application by comparing peptide-stimulated wells with reference and other culture wells. Positive clones required FDR below 0.05, an odds ratio above 5, and productive frequency above 0.1% in at least two of three replicate wells. A clonotype was classed as cross-reactive if the clonotype showed significant expansion both in SARS-CoV-2 spike wells and in at least one common cold coronavirus spike condition. Similarity between CDR3 sequences was evaluated in R version 3.6.1 using Levenshtein distances (stringdist) and unrooted phylogenetic trees (ape). In TCRdb, the public reads were trimmed at Q25 with fastp and aligned with MiXCR, with productive beta chains retained. CDR3 protein duplicates are merged, each entry listing the most common genes and DNA. The V and J calls were not made by the authors but by TCRdb's processing. Counted in this sample were 13,000 or so distinct CDR3 sequences; around two fifths of them appeared once. The top ten clonotypes cover roughly 14% of the sample.

The CDR3 starts with the cysteine, ends with the phenylalanine, and has 13 residues. Only the CDR3 part of the read is kept: 39 bases, read in frame from the first base. The germline V gene sets CDR1 to SQVTM and CDR2 to ANQGSEA. For this chain, trimming is 4 bases at the V end and 4 bases at the J end, and the number of junction bases without a gene match is 5. These data are taken from a study of vaccination and CD4 T cells after COVID-19 (dated by TCRdb to between 2022 and 2023). Some background on the complete study: SARS-CoV-2 positivity had been established in the convalescent patients by nasal swab PCR, and mild disease was recorded in under ten of these patients and severe disease in one. The convalescent cohort included six males and four females, with two Hispanic individuals, seven Caucasians, two Asians and one multiracial person. Each participant got two doses of either the Pfizer-BioNTech BNT162b2 vaccine (n=8) or the Moderna mRNA-1273 vaccine (n=2). Post-COVID blood samples from convalescent patients were collected a median of about 100 days after diagnosis, with a range of 35 to 161 days. Post-vaccine blood samples were taken a median of around 70 days after the second vaccine dose, with a range of roughly 13 to 250 days. For stimulating the cultures, overlapping spike peptide pools were used, derived from SARS-CoV-2 as well as from the common cold coronaviruses HCoV-NL63, HCoV-OC43 and HCoV-229E. As controls, cultures received a CEFX viral epitope pool (the positive control), an HIV-1 Nef peptide pool (the negative control), or no peptide at all. In 10 COVID-19 convalescent patients and a few infection-naive healthy vaccine recipients, the spike-specific CD4+ TCR repertoire before mRNA vaccination was compared with the repertoire after mRNA vaccination. Overall study outcomes, separate from this receptor: The study included relatively few convalescent patients and did not analyze early timepoints after natural infection. Among the post-vaccine SARS-CoV-2-reactive clones in convalescent patients, a median about 87% showed up only after vaccination, which suggests vaccine-specific priming. The median count of SARS-CoV-2-reactive clonotypes went up from 21 after infection to roughly 38 after vaccination, although the change was not significant. In convalescent patients, nearly all vaccine-specific clones (304 of 307) were found to be mono-reactive for SARS-CoV-2 spike rather than cross-reactive with common cold coronaviruses.

The label giving this sample's treatment or condition can be read as: approximately 10-day PBMC culture with coronavirus spike peptide pools or control peptides (ViraFEST assay). The ViraFEST assay was used in the study, in which antigen-specific T cells were expanded with peptide pools and expanded clonotypes were subsequently identified by TCR sequencing. The convalescent patients' positive SARS-CoV-2 PCR tests were from March to December 2020, which was before the Alpha, Beta and Delta variants emerged in the United States. PBMCs were cultured at under 2.5 million per well in IMDM supplemented with approximately 5.3% human AB serum and 9 to 10 IU/ml IL-2, with approximately 10 ug/ml peptide pools added. Half of the culture medium was replaced with fresh IL-2-containing medium on days 3 and 7. Once the cells had been in culture for around nine days, the EasySep CD4+ T cell isolation kit was used to isolate CD4+ T cells by negative selection. PBMCs were separated from whole blood using Ficoll-Paque Plus gradient centrifugation and then either used fresh or cryopreserved at -140C. Triplicate wells were generally used for each culture condition.

Material: CD4+ T cells from blood, cultured in vitro. This chain joins TRBV29-1 to TRBJ1-1; 8 of the junction bases match TRBD1. The sequence was collected from a human donor who had recovered from COVID-19. The DNA reads TGCAGCGTTGCAGGACAGGGAGCCACTGAAGCTTTCTTT. Its product reads: CSVAGQGATEAFF.